The clone carrying this T cell receptor beta chain was counted many times. Its antigen remains unknown. This sample was taken from a study of T cells in Graves' hyperthyroidism and ophthalmopathy. General observations from the study: From stable hyperthyroidism, ophthalmopathy was set apart by a 13 V-J model.

The germline gives CDR1 DFQATT, CDR2 SNEGSKA (reference sequence). With 0 bases clipped from V and 3 bases from J, the junction kept 2 bases outside the gene matches. The CDR3 contains 16 residues. TCR beta CDR3 region amplification was performed from RNA transcripts. First-round RT-PCR with HTBI primers amplified the TCR CDR3 region. TCRdb ran MiXCR on the multiplex PCR reads and lists one entry per CDR3 protein. The table shows 300,000 to 450,000 distinct CDR3 sequences, with approximately 14% occurring only once. The J gene is TRBJ2-1, the V gene TRBV20-1, with TRBD2 identical over 13 bases. The source is a woman aged 18-29 years with Graves' hyperthyroidism that later progressed to Graves' ophthalmopathy. The specimen sequenced was blood. CDR3 DNA sequence: TGCAGTGCTAGAGATAGACTAGCGGGAGGCTACAATGAGCAGTTCTTC. This gives the protein CSARDRLAGGYNEQFF.